The 19 T cell receptor beta chains below were found in one sample sequenced in a study of T cell repertoires in cytomegalovirus infection (dated by TCRdb to about 2019). The antigens of these receptors remain unknown. What the treatment or condition label conveys for this sample: in vitro stimulation with specific CMV peptide epitopes to enrich CMV-specific T cells. TCRdb shows the sequencer as Illumina HiSeq 1500. TCRdb reworked the public reads: Q25 trimming with fastp, MiXCR clone assembly, productive beta chains retained. Identical CDR3 proteins give one entry, which carries the most common genes and DNA. In all, the sample holds some 800,000 distinct CDR3 sequences, and around 29% of those were seen once. Approximately 14% of the sample is taken by the ten largest. The specimen was cultured CD8+ T cells from PBMCs, collected from culture after CMV antigen stimulation. These receptors all come from a human donor in good health (CMV status not recorded). Some clones in this sample may be carry-over from other donors' samples.

The CDR3 DNA reads as TGTGCCAGCAGCTCCCCTTCCCCGAGCTCCTACAATGAGCAGTTCTTC. It translates to CASSSPSPSSYNEQFF. V gene TRBV7-3 combines with J gene TRBJ2-1; D unresolved. From germline, CDR1 is SGHTA and CDR2 FQGTGA. V was pared by 4 bases and J by 0 bases, with 13 bases between. This CDR3 is 16 amino acids long.

The chain joins TRBV29-1 to TRBJ2-6; 8 nucleotides line up with TRBD1. The CDR3 runs to 16 residues. Looked up from germline, CDR1 is SQVTM and CDR2 is ANQGSEA. Losses at the gene ends were 5 bases for V and 2 bases for J; bases not matched to a gene: 8. The CDR3 DNA sequence: TGCAGCGTTTTTCCCGGGACAGGCCCTGGGGCCAACGTCCTGACTTTC. Amino acid sequence: CSVFPGTGPGANVLTF.

This clonotype came up a few times. The chain combines TRBV6-5 with TRBJ1-2; no firm D call. CDR1 is MNHEY and CDR2 is SVGAGI in the germline V gene. This CDR3 comprises 14 residues. The ends were cut back, 6 bases at V and 2 bases at J, with 13 bases in the middle. The DNA for the CDR3 is TGTGCCAGCAGCTCGGAGCTTACGAACTATGGCTACACCTTC. Its protein is CASSSELTNYGYTF.

The chain has TRBV24-1 and TRBJ2-1; D tentatively fits TRBD1 or TRBD2 (5 bases each). The CDR3 contains 16 residues. CDR1 KGHDR and CDR2 SFDVKD come from the germline V gene. The V end was cut by 5 bases, the J end by 2 bases, with 15 bases between. The CDR3 DNA follows: TGTGCCACCAGTGCCGTCCGAGGGGCGACCTACAATGAGCAGTTCTTC. This sequence encodes CATSAVRGATYNEQFF.

The chain has TRBV4-1 and TRBJ1-2; 7 bases are shared with TRBD1. After removal of 4 bases from V and 6 bases from J, the junction contained 5 bases not matched to a gene. The length of the CDR3 is 13 residues. Germline V gene sequence: CDR1 MGHRA, CDR2 YSYEKL. Here the CDR3 DNA reads TGCGCCAGCAGCCGAGACAGGGACCATGGCTACACCTTC. This encodes CASSRDRDHGYTF.

This clonotype turned up a few times. The chain combines TRBV12-3 or TRBV12-4 with TRBJ1-1; a weak D match, TRBD1 (6 bases). This CDR3 contains 18 residues. Deletions cut 2 bases from V and 3 bases from J, with 22 bases between. CDR3 residues: CASSLLKELGARDTEAFF. CDR3 coding DNA: TGTGCCAGCAGTTTACTAAAAGAATTGGGGGCCAGGGACACTGAAGCTTTCTTT.

The table lists this clonotype with many counts. The chain has TRBV7-8 and TRBJ2-3, with TRBD2 matching over 9 bases. The CDR3 is 15 amino acids. V shed 0 bases, J shed 5 bases, and the junction held 3 bases outside the gene matches. Germline CDR1 SGHVS, CDR2 FQNEAQ. In nucleotides, the CDR3 is TGTGCCAGCAGCTTAGCGAGTAGCGGGGGAGATACGCAGTATTTT. Its translation is CASSLASSGGDTQYF.

This clonotype was observed a few times. J is TRBJ2-5 and V is TRBV6-1; 8 bases are a match to TRBD2. The V gene's germline CDR1 is MNHNS and CDR2 SASEGT. The length of the CDR3 is 13 residues. V was pared by 6 bases and J by 2 bases, with 2 bases of the junction left unmatched. The CDR3 DNA reads as TGTGCCAGCAGCGGGACTAGACAAGAGACCCAGTACTTC. This gives the protein CASSGTRQETQYF.

V gene TRBV29-1 combines with J gene TRBJ1-1; D gene ambiguous. Germline CDR1 reads SQVTM; CDR2 reads ANQGSEA. Trimming stripped 7 bases from V and 6 bases from J, with 15 bases between. The CDR3 contains 12 residues. DNA for the CDR3: TGCAGCGGCGGGGAACTGGGCGCTGAAGCTTTCTTT. Its protein is CSGGELGAEAFF.

This clonotype was seen many times. The gene calls are TRBV7-2 and TRBJ2-7, with a weak D call TRBD1 (6 bases). V was shortened by 5 bases and J by 3 bases, with 20 bases between the two germline ends. Germline-derived CDR1 and CDR2 are SGHTA and FQGNSA. The CDR3 spans 16 residues. The CDR3 loop is CASSRDTPSILYEQYF. The CDR3 nucleotides read TGTGCCAGCAGCCGGGACACTCCCTCTATTCTCTACGAGCAGTACTTC.

Here the CDR3 reads CSARADGAGGFTDTQYF. In nucleotides, the CDR3 is TGCAGTGCTAGAGCCGATGGAGCGGGGGGTTTCACAGATACGCAGTATTTT. This sequence joins TRBV20-1 and TRBJ2-3; 9 bases line up with TRBD2. Trimming cost V 1 base and J 2 bases; bases outside gene matches: 10. Germline V gene sequence: CDR1 DFQATT, CDR2 SNEGSKA (reference sequence). CDR3 length equals 17 residues.

This clonotype has just a few counts. V gene TRBV28 combines with J gene TRBJ2-7; 7 nucleotides align to TRBD1. The trim removed 6 bases at V and 4 bases at J, leaving 12 bases unmatched. There are 15 residues in the CDR3. Germline loops: CDR1 MDHEN, CDR2 SYDVKM. The CDR3 coding sequence is TGTGCCAGCAGCCTCACAGGGGAACCCTGGTACGAGCAGTACGTC. Its protein is CASSLTGEPWYEQYV.

CDR3 DNA: TGTGCCAGCAGCTTAAGTCCGGGGTCTGAAGCTTTCTTT. It specifies CASSLSPGSEAFF. The chain couples TRBV7-2 to TRBJ1-1, with D uncertain. CDR3 length: 13 amino acids. V was clipped by 2 bases and J by 6 bases, with 10 bases between them. CDR1 and CDR2 from the germline V gene are SGHTA and FQGNSA.

The chain couples TRBV5-6 to TRBJ2-1, with D perhaps matching TRBD2 (6 bases). The CDR3 runs to 15 residues. Per the germline V gene, CDR1 is SGHDT and CDR2 is YYEEEE. Deletions cut 3 bases from V and 2 bases from J, with 12 bases between. This CDR3 reads CASSSDYTPYNEQFF. The CDR3 DNA sequence: TGTGCCAGCAGCTCGGACTACACCCCCTACAATGAGCAGTTCTTC. The full variable domain, rest sourced from reference TRBV5-6 and TRBJ2-1, is DAGVTQSPTHLIKTRGQQVTLRCSPKSGHDTVSWYQQALGQGPQFIFQYYEEEERQRGNFPDRFSGHQFPNYSSELNVNALLLGDSALYLCASSSDYTPYNEQFFGPGTRLTVL.

V and J are TRBV7-6 and TRBJ2-3; D might be TRBD1 (5 bases). This CDR3 has 14 amino acids. The germline CDR1 and CDR2 sequences are SGHVS and FNYEAQ. V dropped 5 bases and J dropped 6 bases, with 15 bases sitting between them. The CDR3 DNA sequence: TGTGCCAGCAGCCTTGGTGCAGGGTCCGATACGCAGTATTTT. This sequence encodes CASSLGAGSDTQYF. The full variable domain, in which reference TRBV7-6 and TRBJ2-3 provide the parts outside the CDR3, is GAGVSQSPRYKVTKRGQDVALRCDPISGHVSLYWYRQALGQGPEFLTYFNYEAQQDKSGLPNDRFSAERPEGSISTLTIQRTEQRDSAMYRCASSLGAGSDTQYFGPGTRLTVL.

This chain links TRBV2 with TRBJ2-1; 11 bases are shared with TRBD2. V gave up 2 bases and J gave up 7 bases; unmatched junction bases: 4. Germline V gene data show CDR1 as SNHLY and CDR2 as FYNNEI. CDR3 length equals 15 residues. The CDR3: CASSETSGGLNEQFF. In DNA, the CDR3 is TGTGCCAGCAGTGAAACTAGCGGGGGACTTAATGAGCAGTTCTTC.

The chain is built from TRBV5-3 and TRBJ2-3, with 11 positions matching TRBD2. TRBV5-3 is designated an ORF whose function remains uncertain. There are 17 residues in the CDR3. The trim removed 8 bases at V and 0 bases at J, leaving 11 bases unmatched. This CDR3 is CASSPPSGGISTDTQYF. The CDR3 nucleotides read TGTGCCAGCAGCCCCCCTAGCGGGGGGATTAGCACAGATACGCAGTATTTT.

The rearrangement uses TRBV19 and TRBJ2-7, with 7 bases that match TRBD1. The CDR3 has 15 residues. Germline V CDR1 and CDR2: LNHDA, SQIVND (reference sequence). V lost 5 bases to trimming and J lost 4 bases; unmatched junction nucleotides: 11. The CDR3: CASSGQTGQPYEQYF. CDR3 bases: TGTGCCAGTAGTGGACAGACGGGACAGCCATACGAGCAGTACTTC.

The rearrangement links TRBV6-6 to TRBJ1-2; 10 nucleotides match TRBD1. The ends lost 7 bases at V and 3 bases at J; junction bases unmatched: 20. CDR1 MNHNY and CDR2 SVGAGI come from the germline V gene (reference sequence). The CDR3 loop spans 19 amino acids. The CDR3 DNA is TGTGCCAGCAAAGGGTTAGTGACAGGGGGCGTGCTGTCGGACTATGGCTACACCTTC. Translation gives CASKGLVTGGVLSDYGYTF.